The 7 T cell receptor beta chains below were found in one sample sequenced in a study of blood T cell repertoires in COVID-19. The data were produced by immunoSEQ multiplex PCR, yet TCRdb's version contains in-frame clones alone and is incomplete. Of about 170,000 clones listed, 79% were seen once; the top ten hold under 20%. Material: PBMCs or T cells enriched from blood (not recorded which). These receptor sequences come from a woman in her seventies in a cohort exposed to, infected with or recovered from COVID-19 (not recorded which).

J is TRBJ1-2 and V is TRBV20-1, with D perhaps matching TRBD1 (5 bases). CDR3 length: 11 residues. The ends were cut back, 5 bases at V and 4 bases at J, with 8 bases in the middle. In germline, CDR1 is DFQATT, CDR2 SNEGSKA (reference sequence). The DNA for the CDR3 is TGCAGTGCTCGGGGACTCTATGGCTACACCTTC. Amino acid sequence: CSARGLYGYTF.

This clone has just a few counts. The V gene is TRBV19, the J gene TRBJ2-1; 8 nucleotides agree with TRBD2. Germline CDR1 reads LNHDA; CDR2 reads SQIVND (reference sequence). CDR3 length: 14 amino acids. V lost 10 bases and J lost 10; bases outside the gene matches: 15. DNA for the CDR3: TGTGCCACCCAAGGACTAGCCCCAGCGGGGGAGCAGTTCTTC. Residues: CATQGLAPAGEQFF.

This clone was counted only a few times. V gene TRBV10-3 combines with J gene TRBJ2-7, with D possibly matching TRBD2 (7 bases). V lost 0 bases and J 0 bases, leaving 15 bases between the germline ends. From germline, CDR1 is ENHRY and CDR2 SYGVKD. The CDR3 extends over 17 amino acids. The CDR3 DNA is TGTGCCATCAGTGAGTCGGTAGGGGGGAGGGGCTCCTACGAGCAGTACTTC. As protein: CAISESVGGRGSYEQYF.

V and J are TRBV29-1 and TRBJ2-1; 9 nucleotides match TRBD1. The CDR3 extends over 16 amino acids. Looked up from germline, CDR1 is SQVTM and CDR2 is ANQGSEA. With V trimmed by 1 base and J by 4 bases, 8 bases remained unmatched. CDR3 DNA sequence: TGCAGCGTTGAAGGTACGGGGACAGGGCGATACAATGAGCAGTTCTTC. Its translation is CSVEGTGTGRYNEQFF.

V usage is TRBV5-1 and J usage is TRBJ2-2, with 12 bases matching TRBD2. The CDR3 has 16 amino acids. The J segment lost 3 bases and the V segment lost 0 bases, leaving 0 bases of the junction unmatched. Germline values: CDR1 SGHRS, CDR2 YFSETQ. The DNA for the CDR3 is TGCGCCAGCAGCTTGGGACTAGCGGGAGACACCGGGGAGCTGTTTTTT. Its translation is CASSLGLAGDTGELFF.

The V call is TRBV11-1, the J call TRBJ2-1; no clear D. Trimming removed 5 bases at V and 1 base at J, with 6 bases between. This CDR3 is 13 amino acids long. The germline V gene has CDR1 SGHAT and CDR2 FQDESV (reference sequence). The CDR3 loop reads CASSSESYNEQFF. The DNA for the CDR3 is TGTGCCAGCAGCAGTGAGTCCTACAATGAGCAGTTCTTC.

The chain uses TRBV12-3 or TRBV12-4 and TRBJ1-2; D perhaps matches TRBD1 (5 bases). The CDR3 loop spans 13 amino acids. Between the trimmed V and J ends, which lost 2 bases and 7 bases, there was a span of 11 bases. The CDR3 sequence is CASSLSGVRGYTF. The CDR3 DNA follows: TGTGCCAGCAGTTTATCGGGGGTACGTGGCTACACCTTC.